The 32 T cell receptor beta chains listed next were all sequenced from one sample in a study of somatic mutations in cytotoxic T cells in rheumatoid arthritis. Sequencing used immunoSEQ multiplex PCR; TCRdb keeps in-frame clones, though not all of them. The table lists fewer than 20,000 clones, roughly 82% of them singletons, with nearly 9% in the top ten. The sequencing input was CD8+ T cells sorted from blood. The source is an adult with rheumatoid arthritis.

This chain links TRBV7-2 with TRBJ2-7; the match to TRBD2 covers 13 bases. V lost 1 base to trimming and J lost 6 bases; unmatched junction nucleotides: 6. Germline CDR1 and CDR2: SGHTA and FQGNSA. The CDR3 is 16 residues long. In nucleotides, the CDR3 is TGTGCCAGCAGCTTAGACCAAGGACTAGCGGGAGCCGAGCAGTACTTC. This encodes CASSLDQGLAGAEQYF.

V usage is TRBV5-1 and J usage is TRBJ2-7; the D gene is possibly TRBD1 (5 bases). The germline V gene has CDR1 SGHRS and CDR2 YFSETQ. The CDR3 covers 14 residues. The germline V and J ends were trimmed by 4 bases and 2 bases, with 13 bases remaining between them. CDR3 sequence: CASSVETGTYEQYF. Written as DNA, the CDR3 is TGCGCCAGCAGCGTCGAAACAGGTACCTACGAGCAGTACTTC.

The CDR3 coding sequence is TGTGCCAGCAGTCTAACAGGGGATGGCTACACCTTC. This codes for CASSLTGDGYTF. V and J are TRBV27 and TRBJ1-2, with 7 bases aligning to TRBD1. CDR1 and CDR2 (germline): MNHEY, SMNVEV (reference sequence). The CDR3 extends over 12 amino acids. V trimming: 5 bases; J trimming: 6 bases; junction bases outside the gene matches: 3.

V gene TRBV4-2 combines with J gene TRBJ1-1; TRBD1 agrees at 7 bases. The CDR3 loop spans 17 amino acids. Germline CDR1 LGHNA, CDR2 YNFKEQ. V was pared by 1 base and J by 1 base, with 9 bases of the junction left unmatched. The DNA for the CDR3 is TGTGCCAGCAGCCAAGGGTCAGGGGGTAGGGGGAACACTGAAGCTTTCTTT. This translates into CASSQGSGGRGNTEAFF.

This rearrangement joins TRBV27 to TRBJ1-5; 8 nucleotides line up with TRBD1. This CDR3 comprises 16 residues. The germline gives CDR1 MNHEY, CDR2 SMNVEV (reference sequence). With V trimmed by 2 bases and J by 6 bases, 9 bases remained unmatched. The CDR3 protein is CASSLSAGGRGQPQHF. The CDR3 nucleotides read TGTGCCAGCAGTTTAAGCGCAGGGGGCAGAGGTCAGCCCCAGCATTTT.

Only a few counts were recorded for this clone. V and J are TRBV6-5 and TRBJ1-5, with D possibly matching TRBD1 (5 bases). The CDR3 loop spans 15 amino acids. Germline V gene lookup returns CDR1 MNHEY and CDR2 SVGAGI. The V and J ends lost 2 bases and 2 bases respectively, with 10 bases between them. In nucleotides, the CDR3 is TGTGCCAGCAGTTACGGCCAGGGTGGCAATCAGCCCCAGCATTTT. Its protein is CASSYGQGGNQPQHF.

The V call is TRBV11-2, the J call TRBJ2-7, with D possibly called TRBD1 or TRBD2 (5 bases each). The CDR3 is made up of 13 amino acids. Trimming left V 5 bases short and J 0 bases short, with 8 bases between. Looked up from germline, CDR1 is SGHAT and CDR2 is FQNNGV. CDR3 sequence reads: CASSPGSSYEQYF. The CDR3 DNA reads TGTGCCAGCAGCCCAGGGAGCTCCTACGAGCAGTACTTC.

In this sample, this clone turned up a few times. This chain joins TRBV27 and TRBJ2-1; 7 positions match TRBD2. The CDR3 totals 15 residues. J lost 9 bases, V lost 0 bases, and 8 bases had no gene match. Germline V gives CDR1 MNHEY, CDR2 SMNVEV (reference sequence). The CDR3 loop is CASSLSASWTSEQFF. The CDR3 bases are TGTGCCAGCAGTTTATCCGCCTCTTGGACTAGTGAGCAGTTCTTC.

V and J are TRBV21-1 and TRBJ2-7; TRBD1, the table's D call, was not compared with the DNA. TRBV21-1 is reported as a pseudogene. The CDR3 runs 17 residues. The CDR3 DNA reads TGTGCCAGCAGCAAAGAGGGGCTTATGGAAGGCTCCTACGAGCAGTACTTC. Residues: CASSKEGLMEGSYEQYF.

This clone came up once. The rearrangement links TRBV7-2 to TRBJ1-5; no clear D. V was shortened by 3 bases and J by 1 base, with 7 bases between the two germline ends. The germline CDR1 and CDR2 sequences are SGHTA and FQGNSA. This CDR3 comprises 14 residues. For the CDR3, the DNA is TGTGCCAGCAGCTTGTTTGACAGCAATCAGCCCCAGCATTTT. It is translated as CASSLFDSNQPQHF. Combining the CDR3 with reference TRBV7-2 and TRBJ1-5 gives the whole variable domain GAGVSQSPSNKVTEKGKDVELRCDPISGHTALYWYRQSLGQGLEFLIYFQGNSAPDKSGLPSDRFSAERTGGSVSTLTIQRTQQEDSAVYLCASSLFDSNQPQHFGDGTRLSIL.

In this sample, this clone is medium-sized. Distinct nucleotide sequences in the sample also encode this CDR3. The V and J genes are TRBV2 and TRBJ2-7; D remains ambiguous. The CDR3 extends over 10 amino acids. Germline V lookup: CDR1 SNHLY, CDR2 FYNNEI. Deletions cut 8 bases from V and 2 bases from J, with 4 bases between. CDR3 in DNA: TGTGCCAGCCAGGCCTACGAGCAGTACTTC. Residues: CASQAYEQYF.

This chain uses TRBV13 with TRBJ1-2, with 9 bases fitting TRBD1. The CDR3 extends over 14 amino acids. Trimming took 5 bases from V and 5 from J; bases not matched to a gene: 6. Germline CDR1 is PRHDT and CDR2 is FYEKMQ (reference sequence). The CDR3, as DNA: TGTGCCAGCAGCAGAGGGACAGGGCTTTATGGCTACACCTTC. Encoded protein: CASSRGTGLYGYTF.

V is TRBV27 and J is TRBJ2-5; D not certain. The germline V and J ends were trimmed by 6 bases and 5 bases, with 10 bases remaining between them. The CDR3 is made up of 12 amino acids. The germline V gene has CDR1 MNHEY and CDR2 SMNVEV (reference sequence). CDR3 in DNA: TGTGCCAGCAGAGAAGGGTTGGAGACCCAGTACTTC. Protein: CASREGLETQYF.

This rearrangement joins TRBV4-3 to TRBJ2-1; D is undetermined. The CDR3 runs 15 residues. The ends were cut back, 4 bases at V and 1 base at J, with 11 bases in the middle. Germline CDR1 reads LGHNA; CDR2 reads YSLEER. The CDR3 spells CASSLSSNSYNEQFF. Written as DNA, the CDR3 is TGCGCCAGCAGCCTTAGTAGTAATTCCTACAATGAGCAGTTCTTC.

The chain has TRBV7-7 and TRBJ2-7; D perhaps matches TRBD1 (6 bases). CDR1 SSHAT and CDR2 FNYEAQ come from the germline V gene (reference sequence). The CDR3 spans 13 residues. The V gene lost 5 bases and the J gene lost 3 bases, with 11 bases spanning the gap. CDR3 sequence: CASSPRDNYEQYF. The CDR3 DNA follows: TGTGCCAGCAGCCCTCGGGACAACTACGAGCAGTACTTC. The full variable domain, rest sourced from reference TRBV7-7 and TRBJ2-7, is GAGVSQSPRYKVTKRGQDVTLRCDPISSHATLYWYQQALGQGPEFLTYFNYEAQPDKSGLPSDRFSAERPEGSISTLTIQRTEQRDSAMYRCASSPRDNYEQYFGPGTRLTVT.

The rearrangement joins TRBV4-1 to TRBJ1-2, with TRBD1 matching 7 bases. V gave up 3 bases and J gave up 2 bases; unmatched junction bases: 15. The CDR3 has 18 residues. Germline CDR1 and CDR2: MGHRA and YSYEKL. The CDR3 is CASSQGVQPGQKNYGYTF. CDR3 in DNA: TGCGCCAGCAGCCAGGGAGTCCAACCGGGACAGAAAAACTATGGCTACACCTTC.

This chain uses TRBV11-2 with TRBJ2-7; no clear D gene. Trimming took 4 bases from V and 4 from J, leaving 11 bases between them. Per germline, CDR1 SGHAT and CDR2 FQNNGV. The CDR3 spans 13 residues. The DNA of the CDR3 is TGTGCCAGCAGCTCAGGATTCTGGTACGAGCAGTACTTC. This gives the protein CASSSGFWYEQYF.

Points on this clone: Within the sample, other DNA sequences also encode this same CDR3. This chain joins TRBV6-5 and TRBJ1-2, with D hard to call. Germline CDR1 MNHEY, CDR2 SVGAGI. V was clipped by 5 bases and J by 6 bases, with 10 bases between them. This CDR3 is 12 amino acids long. The CDR3 sequence: CASSNSGDGYTF. DNA for the CDR3: TGTGCCAGCAGTAACAGTGGGGATGGCTACACCTTC.

This chain joins TRBV7-6 and TRBJ2-1; the D gene is possibly TRBD1 (6 bases). Looked up from germline, CDR1 is SGHVS and CDR2 is FNYEAQ. V dropped 4 bases and J dropped 3 bases, with 13 bases sitting between them. There are 15 residues in the CDR3. As DNA, the CDR3 is TGTGCCAGCAGCTCTCCTCGGGACAACTACAATGAGCAGTTCTTC. Its protein product is CASSSPRDNYNEQFF.

The rearrangement uses TRBV7-2 and TRBJ2-1; D may be TRBD2 (6 bases). The CDR3 length is 14 residues. Trimming removed 1 base from V and 8 bases from J, with 12 bases in between. CDR1 and CDR2 from the germline V gene are SGHTA and FQGNSA. CDR3 nucleotide sequence: TGTGCCAGCAGCTTAGTGGGCGGGGTAGATGAGCAGTTCTTC. Its translation is CASSLVGGVDEQFF. The full variable domain, with the rest looked up from reference TRBV7-2 and TRBJ2-1, is GAGVSQSPSNKVTEKGKDVELRCDPISGHTALYWYRQSLGQGLEFLIYFQGNSAPDKSGLPSDRFSAERTGGSVSTLTIQRTQQEDSAVYLCASSLVGGVDEQFFGPGTRLTVL.

J is TRBJ2-3 and V is TRBV4-3, with 8 bases fitting TRBD1. Germline loops: CDR1 LGHNA, CDR2 YSLEER. CDR3 size: 16 residues. J lost 4 bases, V lost 3 bases, and 9 bases had no gene match. CDR3 protein: CASSQPQRQGSDTQYF. In nucleotides, the CDR3 is TGCGCCAGCAGCCAGCCGCAGAGACAGGGGTCAGATACGCAGTATTTT.

This clone was counted a few times. This rearrangement joins TRBV30 to TRBJ2-2, with a weak D call TRBD1 (5 bases). The V gene's germline CDR1 is GTSNPN and CDR2 SVGIG (reference sequence). Trimming stripped 0 bases from V and 4 bases from J, with 12 bases between. The length of the CDR3 is 15 residues. The CDR3 sequence: CAWSVIEQATGELFF. The DNA of the CDR3 is TGTGCCTGGAGTGTAATTGAACAGGCCACCGGGGAGCTGTTTTTT.

The rearrangement joins TRBV7-6 to TRBJ2-2; no firm D call. V was clipped by 0 bases and J by 7 bases, with 6 bases between them. Germline V gene sequence: CDR1 SGHVS, CDR2 FNYEAQ. This CDR3 spans 13 amino acids. Here the CDR3 reads CASSLAVHGELFF. CDR3 nucleotide sequence: TGTGCCAGCAGCTTAGCGGTCCACGGGGAGCTGTTTTTT. The full variable domain, with the rest looked up from reference TRBV7-6 and TRBJ2-2, is GAGVSQSPRYKVTKRGQDVALRCDPISGHVSLYWYRQALGQGPEFLTYFNYEAQQDKSGLPNDRFSAERPEGSISTLTIQRTEQRDSAMYRCASSLAVHGELFFGEGSRLTVL.

V gene TRBV15 combines with J gene TRBJ1-5, with D hard to call. In germline, CDR1 is LNHNV, CDR2 YYDKDF (reference sequence). Trimming cost V 0 bases and J 4 bases, with 10 bases left between them. CDR3 length: 15 residues. Here the CDR3 reads CATSRERGGNQPQHF. CDR3 in DNA: TGTGCCACCAGCAGAGAGCGGGGAGGGAATCAGCCCCAGCATTTT.

The chain is built from TRBV27 and TRBJ2-5, with D possibly matching TRBD1 (6 bases). V lost 2 bases to trimming and J lost 5 bases, with 18 bases between them. The CDR3 contains 16 residues. Germline V gene data show CDR1 as MNHEY and CDR2 as SMNVEV (reference sequence). The CDR3 protein is CASSLRPHGQGETQYF. The CDR3 coding sequence is TGTGCCAGCAGTTTACGGCCCCATGGTCAGGGGGAGACCCAGTACTTC.

The chain couples TRBV16 to TRBJ1-4, with D possibly being TRBD1 (6 bases). The CDR3 has 15 amino acids. Germline V gene sequence: CDR1 KGHSY, CDR2 FQNENV. Trimming stripped 0 bases from V and 4 bases from J, with 9 bases between. The CDR3 is CASSQSYRVNEKLFF. In DNA, the CDR3 is TGTGCCAGCAGCCAATCGTACAGGGTTAATGAAAAACTGTTTTTT.

This rearrangement joins TRBV15 to TRBJ2-6; a weak D match, TRBD1 (6 bases). V was shortened by 5 bases and J by 1 base, with 12 bases between the two germline ends. Germline assignment: CDR1 LNHNV and CDR2 YYDKDF (reference sequence). This CDR3 has 16 residues. CDR3 region: CATSAHRESGANVLTF. CDR3 sequence (DNA): TGTGCCACCAGCGCCCACAGGGAGTCTGGGGCCAACGTCCTGACTTTC.

This chain joins TRBV2 and TRBJ2-2; no clear D. The CDR3 length is 12 residues. Germline V gives CDR1 SNHLY, CDR2 FYNNEI. V was trimmed by 7 bases and J by 11 bases, leaving 14 bases between them. DNA for the CDR3: TGTGCCAGCAAAGGTTTTGGGTCCGAGCTGTTTTTT. It translates to CASKGFGSELFF.

V is TRBV7-8 and J is TRBJ2-1; D uncertain. CDR1 and CDR2 (germline): SGHVS, FQNEAQ. Deletions cut 5 bases from V and 5 bases from J, with 13 bases between. The CDR3 is 14 residues long. The CDR3 nucleotides read TGTGCCAGCAGCACATGGACGGTCCACAATGAGCAGTTCTTC. Translation: CASSTWTVHNEQFF. The full variable domain, with the rest looked up from reference TRBV7-8 and TRBJ2-1, is GAGVSQSPRYKVAKRGQDVALRCDPISGHVSLFWYQQALGQGPEFLTYFQNEAQLDKSGLPSDRFFAERPEGSVSTLKIQRTQQEDSAVYLCASSTWTVHNEQFFGPGTRLTVL.

This clone was seen a single time. V gene TRBV7-6 combines with J gene TRBJ2-3, with 12 bases identical to TRBD2. Germline V gives CDR1 SGHVS, CDR2 FNYEAQ. The CDR3 is 17 residues long. V gave up 3 bases and J gave up 2 bases; unmatched junction bases: 6. The CDR3 DNA reads as TGTGCCAGCAGCTTGGACCTAGCGGGGGGGCCCACAGATACGCAGTATTTT. Translation gives CASSLDLAGGPTDTQYF.

The CDR3 region is CASSLVSGRTDTQYF. CDR3 nucleotides: TGTGCCAGCAGCTTGGTTAGCGGGAGAACAGATACGCAGTATTTT. The V gene is TRBV5-6, the J gene TRBJ2-3; 9 positions match TRBD2. The ends lost 0 bases at V and 3 bases at J; junction bases unmatched: 2. This CDR3 has 15 residues. CDR1 is SGHDT, CDR2 YYEEEE, per germline.

The CDR3 nucleotides read TGTGCCAGCAGTGATTTGTATTCGAGGAATTATGGCTACACCTTC. Protein sequence: CASSDLYSRNYGYTF. V and J are TRBV2 and TRBJ1-2, with D unresolved. Germline V gives CDR1 SNHLY, CDR2 FYNNEI. V was trimmed by 3 bases and J by 5 bases, leaving 16 bases between them. The CDR3 is 15 amino acids. The full variable domain, with the rest looked up from reference TRBV2 and TRBJ1-2, is EPEVTQTPSHQVTQMGQEVILRCVPISNHLYFYWYRQILGQKVEFLVSFYNNEISEKSEIFDDQFSVERPDGSNFTLKIRSTKLEDSAMYFCASSDLYSRNYGYTFGSGTRLTVV.